A single sample is the source of the 9 T cell receptor beta chains below, sequenced in a study of T cells in Graves' hyperthyroidism and ophthalmopathy. RNA transcripts served as the template for amplifying TCR beta CDR3 regions. The TCR CDR3 first-round RT-PCR relied on the HTBI primer set. TCRdb reprocessed the multiplex PCR reads via MiXCR and lists one record per CDR3 protein. The top ten clones hold 30% to 40% of a sample with over 250,000 distinct CDR3 sequences, roughly 15% of them seen once. Sequencing was performed on blood. The source is a woman in her 40s with Graves' ophthalmopathy.

This clonotype was seen more than once but under ten times. J is TRBJ1-4 and V is TRBV4-1, with 8 bases aligning to TRBD1. The V segment lost 4 bases and the J segment 4 bases; nucleotides outside the gene matches: 5. Germline values: CDR1 MGHRA, CDR2 YSYEKL. The CDR3 consists of 15 residues. Here the CDR3 reads CASSLWTGINEKLFF. The DNA for the CDR3 is TGCGCCAGCAGCCTTTGGACAGGGATTAATGAAAAACTGTTTTTT.

This clonotype has at least ten counts. This chain uses TRBV7-2 with TRBJ2-7; maybe TRBD1 (6 bases). The CDR3 consists of 15 residues. V was pared by 5 bases and J by 4 bases, with 18 bases between. Looked up from germline, CDR1 is SGHTA and CDR2 is FQGNSA. The CDR3 nucleotides read TGTGCCAGCAGCCAAGGGGGTAGTGTCGGGTACGAGCAGTACTTC. It translates to CASSQGGSVGYEQYF. The full variable domain, completed using reference TRBV7-2 and TRBJ2-7, is GAGVSQSPSNKVTEKGKDVELRCDPISGHTALYWYRQSLGQGLEFLIYFQGNSAPDKSGLPSDRFSAERTGGSVSTLTIQRTQQEDSAVYLCASSQGGSVGYEQYFGPGTRLTVT.

The V and J genes are TRBV5-1 and TRBJ1-3, with a possible D match to TRBD1 (5 bases). The length of the CDR3 is 15 residues. Germline values: CDR1 SGHRS, CDR2 YFSETQ. The V end was cut by 0 bases, the J end by 2 bases, with 9 bases between. For the CDR3, the DNA is TGCGCCAGCAGCTTGGGGGCGGACACTGGAAACACCATATATTTT. This translates into CASSLGADTGNTIYF.

This clonotype was observed many times. The CDR3 DNA sequence: TGTGCCAGCAGTTTACAAACCACCGGGGAGCTGTTTTTT. Its translation is CASSLQTTGELFF. This chain links TRBV2 with TRBJ2-2; D is ambiguous. V lost 5 bases to trimming and J lost 4 bases, with 8 bases between them. Germline values: CDR1 SNHLY, CDR2 FYNNEI. This CDR3 has 13 amino acids. The full variable domain, with the rest looked up from reference TRBV2 and TRBJ2-2, is EPEVTQTPSHQVTQMGQEVILRCVPISNHLYFYWYRQILGQKVEFLVSFYNNEISEKSEIFDDQFSVERPDGSNFTLKIRSTKLEDSAMYFCASSLQTTGELFFGEGSRLTVL.

This clonotype was counted only a few times. This sequence joins TRBV14 and TRBJ1-6; D gene unclear. The germline V and J ends were trimmed by 1 base and 10 bases, with 14 bases remaining between them. In germline, CDR1 is SGHDN, CDR2 FVKESK. The CDR3 sequence is 15 residues long. The chain's CDR3 is CASSQGGRRSSPLHF. CDR3 in DNA: TGTGCCAGCAGCCAAGGCGGCAGGCGGTCATCACCCCTCCACTTT.

This clonotype was detected only a few times. The chain has TRBV18 and TRBJ2-1; D assignment may be TRBD1 or TRBD2 (5 bases each). The V gene's germline CDR1 is KGHSH and CDR2 LQKENI. V shed 3 bases and J shed 8 bases, with 14 bases lying between them. This CDR3 has 14 amino acids. CDR3: CASSPRARDDEQFF. The DNA for the CDR3 is TGTGCCAGCTCACCGAGGGCCAGGGACGATGAGCAGTTCTTC.

The genes are TRBV20-1 and TRBJ2-2; 9 bases match TRBD1. Germline V lookup: CDR1 DFQATT, CDR2 SNEGSKA (reference sequence). The CDR3 covers 15 residues. Losses at the gene ends were 6 bases for V and 6 bases for J; bases not matched to a gene: 11. The CDR3 sequence: CSAITGGSGAGELFF. The CDR3 DNA follows: TGCAGTGCGATCACAGGGGGCTCGGGGGCCGGGGAGCTGTTTTTT.

As to this clonotype: This could be a read error, since a much larger clone is one nucleotide away. The CDR3 ends on some other residue instead of the conserved phenylalanine or tryptophan, so this is likely a read error. The rearrangement links TRBV20-1 to TRBJ2-5, with 9 bases fitting TRBD1. V shed 4 bases and J 0 bases; nucleotides not matched to a gene: 6. The germline gives CDR1 DFQATT, CDR2 SNEGSKA (reference sequence). CDR3 size: 15 residues. The DNA for the CDR3 is TGCAGTGCTAACGCCGGGACAGGGTACCAAGAGACCCAGTACCTC. It is translated as CSANAGTGYQETQYL.

The chain recombines TRBV30 with TRBJ1-2; TRBD1 might be the D (6 bases). CDR3 length: 12 amino acids. Germline CDR1 is GTSNPN and CDR2 is SVGIG (reference sequence). V lost 8 bases and J lost 1, with 11 bases in between. The CDR3 loop reads CAGDKDNYGYTF. CDR3 bases: TGTGCCGGGGACAAGGATAACTATGGCTACACCTTC.